The T cell receptor (beta chain) under discussion was sequenced for a study of T-cell memory formation after mild COVID-19. Overall study findings and caveats: The study detected some responding clones in pre-infection memory, suggesting cross-reactive memory joined. The CD4+ clones that contracted clustered mainly within CM and EM, and the CD8+ clones concentrated in EMRA.

This clonotype appeared a few times. Its target is unknown. From germline, CDR1 is MNHEY and CDR2 SVGEGT. V lost 0 bases, J lost 0 bases, and 14 bases lay in between. This CDR3 has 18 amino acids. Barcoded TCR alpha and TCR beta cDNA libraries with UMIs came from 5'RACE using constant-segment primers. TCRdb re-called the 5' RACE reads with MiXCR, one entry per CDR3 protein. The sample contains 150,000 to 200,000 distinct CDR3 sequences, roughly 23% of which appear only once. The rearrangement links TRBV6-2 or TRBV6-3 to TRBJ2-2; D is ambiguous. The TCR originated in an adult woman who had mild COVID-19 (a few samples of this study predate the infection). Cell type and time point are not known. Source material: PBMCs or a T cell subset sorted from them (not recorded which). The CDR3: CASSYSKAGPSNTGELFF. The CDR3 region has the DNA TGTGCCAGCAGTTACTCGAAGGCAGGACCTTCGAACACCGGGGAGCTGTTTTTT.